A selection of T cell receptor beta chains follows, all from one sample in a study of blood T cell repertoires in COVID-19. The method was immunoSEQ multiplex PCR; TCRdb's version includes in-frame clones alone and lacks a portion of them. The table records some 190,000 clones, 85% to 90% of them present only once. Material: peripheral blood. These receptors all stem from a human donor in a cohort sampled during active COVID-19. Each CDR3 is given with its conserved first and last residue. A D gene is named only where the DNA matches it firmly. Clone size is stated in some rows and not others, as once, few, many or a class when expanded.

TRBD2,.,15,TRBV19,TRBJ2-7,TGTGCCAGTAGTACCCAAGCGGGACGATCTCACGAGCAGTACTTC,CASSTQAGRSHEQYF
.,.,13,TRBV29-1,TRBJ1-5,TGCAGCGTTGCAGGGGAGAGCAATCAGCCCCAGCATTTT,CSVAGESNQPQHF
TRBD2,.,16,TRBV4-2,TRBJ2-5,TGTGCCAGCAGCCAAGCATCGACTAGCGGCCAAGAGACCCAGTACTTC,CASSQASTSGQETQYF
TRBD2,.,14,TRBV5-4,TRBJ2-7,TGTGCCAGCAGTCTTGGGACTAGCGCCTACGAGCAGTACTTC,CASSLGTSAYEQYF
.,once,12,TRBV30,TRBJ2-3,TGTGCCTGGAGTACTGGTTGGGATACGCAGTATTTT,CAWSTGWDTQYF
.,.,12,TRBV28,TRBJ2-7,TGTGCCAGTCTAGAATTGGCAGGGGAGCAGTACTTC,CASLELAGEQYF
.,few,12,TRBV25-1,TRBJ1-5,TGTGCCAGCAGACAAGGAGATCAGCCCCAGCATTTT,CASRQGDQPQHF
TRBD1,.,16,TRBV28,TRBJ2-7,TGTGCCAGCAGTTCCCCCCCCAGGACAGGGTCCTACGAGCAGTACTTC,CASSSPPRTGSYEQYF
.,.,16,TRBV6-6,TRBJ2-7,TGTGCCAGCAGTTACGCTCCCCTAGCGCTTGCCTACGAGCAGTACTTC,CASSYAPLALAYEQYF
.,.,13,TRBV29-1,TRBJ2-1,TGCAGCGTTGTACCCGGGAGTTGGAATGAGCAGTTCTTC,CSVVPGSWNEQFF
.,.,12,TRBV10-3,TRBJ2-6,TGTGCCGCGAACTCTGGGGCCAACGTCCTGACTTTC,CAANSGANVLTF
TRBD1,once,17,TRBV5-6,TRBJ2-3,TGTGCCAGCAGCCTTTTCCCGACAGGGCTAAACACAGATACGCAGTATTTT,CASSLFPTGLNTDTQYF
.,.,17,TRBV15,TRBJ2-2,TGTGCCACCAGCAGAGATGGTTGGGCAGCGAACACCGGGGAGCTGTTTTTT,CATSRDGWAANTGELFF
.,.,14,TRBV3-1/TRBV3-2,TRBJ2-7,TGTGCCAGCAGCCAAGGGCGGCTGGCTTCAGAGCAGTACTTC,CASSQGRLASEQYF
.,.,15,TRBV6-4,TRBJ2-3,TGTGCCAGCAGCCAAATGGGGGGAGGCACAGATACGCAGTATTTT,CASSQMGGGTDTQYF
.,.,15,TRBV6-2/TRBV6-3,TRBJ2-7,TGTGCCAGCAGTGCCCTAGCCGAACTCTCCTACGAGCAGTACTTC,CASSALAELSYEQYF
.,.,15,TRBV19,TRBJ1-5,TGTGCCAGTAGTATGCCTCTAAGTACCAATCAGCCCCAGCATTTT,CASSMPLSTNQPQHF
.,once,18,TRBV3-1/TRBV3-2,TRBJ2-6,TGTGCCAGCAGCCAAGAACCGGCAGGTAGCTCTGGGGCCAACGTCCTGACTTTC,CASSQEPAGSSGANVLTF
.,once,15,TRBV9,TRBJ2-7,TGTGCCAGCAGCGTAGAAACGGGAGTGGTCTACGAGCAGTACTTC,CASSVETGVVYEQYF
.,.,15,TRBV6-2/TRBV6-3,TRBJ2-7,TGTGCCAGCAGTTACTCGGCAGGGAGGACCTACGAGCAGTACTTC,CASSYSAGRTYEQYF
.,.,12,TRBV6-2/TRBV6-3,TRBJ2-1,TGTGCCAGCAGTTACAGCAGCGATGAGCAGTTCTTC,CASSYSSDEQFF
.,.,13,TRBV7-6,TRBJ2-5,TGTGCCAGCAGCTTAGGGGCGGGGGAGACCCAGTACTTC,CASSLGAGETQYF
TRBD1,.,16,TRBV30,TRBJ1-4,TGTGCCTGGAGTCCTGGAGGACAGGGCAAGGGTGAAAAACTGTTTTTT,CAWSPGGQGKGEKLFF
.,.,13,TRBV7-6,TRBJ2-5,TGTGCCAGCAGCTTGGGACTTCTGGAGACCCAGTACTTC,CASSLGLLETQYF
TRBD1,.,15,TRBV18,TRBJ1-3,TGTGCCAGCATGAAACAGGGGGGAACTGGAAACACCATATATTTT,CASMKQGGTGNTIYF
TRBD1,.,14,TRBV7-6,TRBJ2-7,TGTGCCAGCAGCTTGGGGCAGGGGGCTGGCGAGCAGTACTTC,CASSLGQGAGEQYF
TRBD1,.,14,TRBV18,TRBJ2-7,TGTGCCAGCTCACCCGATCAAGGGGGCCGCGAGCAGTACTTC,CASSPDQGGREQYF
.,.,11,TRBV21-1,TRBJ1-5,TGTGCCAGCAAGGTCAGGCAGCCCCAGCATTTT,CASKVRQPQHF
TRBD1,.,15,TRBV3-1/TRBV3-2,TRBJ2-7,TGTGCCAGCAGCCCAGGGACAGGGAGCTCCTACGAGCAGTACTTC,CASSPGTGSSYEQYF